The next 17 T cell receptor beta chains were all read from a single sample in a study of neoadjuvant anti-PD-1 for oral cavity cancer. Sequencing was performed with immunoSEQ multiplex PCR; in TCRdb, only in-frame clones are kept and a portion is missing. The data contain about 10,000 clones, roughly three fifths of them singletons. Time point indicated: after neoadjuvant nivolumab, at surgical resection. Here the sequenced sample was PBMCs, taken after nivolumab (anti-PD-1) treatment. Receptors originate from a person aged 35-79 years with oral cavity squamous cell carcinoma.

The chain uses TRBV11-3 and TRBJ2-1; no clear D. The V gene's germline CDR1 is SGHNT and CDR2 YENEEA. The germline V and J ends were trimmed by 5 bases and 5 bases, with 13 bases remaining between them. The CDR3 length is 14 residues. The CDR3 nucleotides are TGTGCCAGCAGCCCCCGAAGCCGCAACAATGAGCAGTTCTTC. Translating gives CASSPRSRNNEQFF.

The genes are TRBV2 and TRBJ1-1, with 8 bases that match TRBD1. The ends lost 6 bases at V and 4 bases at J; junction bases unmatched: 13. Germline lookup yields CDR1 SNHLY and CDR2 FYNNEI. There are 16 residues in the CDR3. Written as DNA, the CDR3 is TGTGCCAGCAGGACCCAGGACAGGGTCCCATCCACTGAAGCTTTCTTT. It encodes CASRTQDRVPSTEAFF.

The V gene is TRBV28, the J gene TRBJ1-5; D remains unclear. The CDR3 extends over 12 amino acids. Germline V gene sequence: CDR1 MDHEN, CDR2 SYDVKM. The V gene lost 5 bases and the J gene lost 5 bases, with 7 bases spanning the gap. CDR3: CASSPIHQPQHF. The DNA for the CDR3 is TGTGCCAGCAGTCCAATTCATCAGCCCCAGCATTTT.

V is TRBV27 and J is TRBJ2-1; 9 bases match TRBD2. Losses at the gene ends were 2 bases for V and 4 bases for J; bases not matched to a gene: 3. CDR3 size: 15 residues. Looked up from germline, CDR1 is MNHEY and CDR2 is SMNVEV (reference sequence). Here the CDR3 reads CASSLRAGGYNEQFF. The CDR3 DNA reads TGTGCCAGCAGTTTAAGGGCGGGAGGGTACAATGAGCAGTTCTTC.

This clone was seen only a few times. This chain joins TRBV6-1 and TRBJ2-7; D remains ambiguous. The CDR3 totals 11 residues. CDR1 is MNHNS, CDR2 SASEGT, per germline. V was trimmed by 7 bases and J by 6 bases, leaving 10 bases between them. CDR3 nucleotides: TGTGCCAGCAACCACATAGGCGAGCAGTACTTC. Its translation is CASNHIGEQYF.

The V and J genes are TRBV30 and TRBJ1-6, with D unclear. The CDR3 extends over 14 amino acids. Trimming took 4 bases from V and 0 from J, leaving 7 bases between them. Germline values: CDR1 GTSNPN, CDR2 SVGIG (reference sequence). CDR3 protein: CAWNPSSYNSPLHF. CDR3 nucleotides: TGTGCCTGGAACCCGAGCTCCTATAATTCACCCCTCCACTTT.

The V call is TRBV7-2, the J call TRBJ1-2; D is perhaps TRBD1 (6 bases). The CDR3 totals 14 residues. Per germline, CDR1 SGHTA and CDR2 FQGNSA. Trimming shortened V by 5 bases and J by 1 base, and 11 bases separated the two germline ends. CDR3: CASSLDRINYGYTF. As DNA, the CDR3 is TGTGCCAGCAGCCTAGACAGGATTAACTATGGCTACACCTTC.

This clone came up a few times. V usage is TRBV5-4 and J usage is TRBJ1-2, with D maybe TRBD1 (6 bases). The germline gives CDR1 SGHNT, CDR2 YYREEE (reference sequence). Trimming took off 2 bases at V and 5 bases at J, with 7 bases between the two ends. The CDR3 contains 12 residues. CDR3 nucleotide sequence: TGTGCCAGCAGCTTCGGGACATATGGCTACACCTTC. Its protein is CASSFGTYGYTF.

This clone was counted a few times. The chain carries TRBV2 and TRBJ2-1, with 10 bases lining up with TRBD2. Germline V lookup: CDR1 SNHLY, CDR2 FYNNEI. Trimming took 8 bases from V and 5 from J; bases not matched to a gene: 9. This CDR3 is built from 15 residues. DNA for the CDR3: TGTGCCAGCCAGGTGAGGACTAGCGGACACAATGAGCAGTTCTTC. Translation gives CASQVRTSGHNEQFF.

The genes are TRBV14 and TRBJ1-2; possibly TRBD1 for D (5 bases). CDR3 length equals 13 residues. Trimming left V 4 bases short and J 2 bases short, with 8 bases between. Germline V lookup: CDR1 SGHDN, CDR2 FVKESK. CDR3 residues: CASSPGRNYGYTF. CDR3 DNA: TGTGCCAGCAGCCCGGGACGGAACTATGGCTACACCTTC.

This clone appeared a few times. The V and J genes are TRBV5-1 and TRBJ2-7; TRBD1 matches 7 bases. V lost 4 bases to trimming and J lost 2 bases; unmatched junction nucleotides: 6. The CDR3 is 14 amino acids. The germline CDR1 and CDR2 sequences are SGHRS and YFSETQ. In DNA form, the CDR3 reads TGCGCCAGCAGCGTCGGACAGGCGGCCTACGAGCAGTACTTC. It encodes CASSVGQAAYEQYF. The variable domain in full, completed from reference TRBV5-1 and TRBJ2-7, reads KAGVTQTPRYLIKTRGQQVTLSCSPISGHRSVSWYQQTPGQGLQFLFEYFSETQRNKGNFPGRFSGRQFSNSRSEMNVSTLELGDSALYLCASSVGQAAYEQYFGPGTRLTVT.

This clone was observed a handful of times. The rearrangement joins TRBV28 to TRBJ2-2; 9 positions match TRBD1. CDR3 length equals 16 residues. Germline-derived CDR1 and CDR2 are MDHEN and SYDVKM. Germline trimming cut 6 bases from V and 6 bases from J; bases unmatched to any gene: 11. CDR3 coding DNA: TGTGCCAGCAGCTCCCCGGGACAGGGCATCGCCGGGGAGCTGTTTTTT. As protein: CASSSPGQGIAGELFF.

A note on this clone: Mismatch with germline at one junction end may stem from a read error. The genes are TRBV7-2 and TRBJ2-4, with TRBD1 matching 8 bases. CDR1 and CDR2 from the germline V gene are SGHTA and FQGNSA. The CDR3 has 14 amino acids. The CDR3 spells CASSLVSGTGNLPF. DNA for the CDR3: TGTGCCAGCAGCTTAGTCTCCGGGACAGGAAATCTCCCCTTC.

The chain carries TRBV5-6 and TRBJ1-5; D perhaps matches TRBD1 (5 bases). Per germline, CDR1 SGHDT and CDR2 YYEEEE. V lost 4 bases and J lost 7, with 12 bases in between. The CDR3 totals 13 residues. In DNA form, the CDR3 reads TGTGCCAGCAGCAGGGACCCGAACCAGCCCCAGCATTTT. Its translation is CASSRDPNQPQHF.

CDR3 sequence: CASSKTGREYNEQFF. The CDR3 DNA follows: TGTGCCAGTAGTAAGACGGGGAGAGAATACAATGAGCAGTTCTTC. The chain links TRBV19 to TRBJ2-1; maybe TRBD2 (5 bases). Trimming removed 4 bases at V and 4 bases at J, with 14 bases between. From germline, CDR1 is LNHDA and CDR2 SQIVND (reference sequence). The CDR3 has 15 residues.

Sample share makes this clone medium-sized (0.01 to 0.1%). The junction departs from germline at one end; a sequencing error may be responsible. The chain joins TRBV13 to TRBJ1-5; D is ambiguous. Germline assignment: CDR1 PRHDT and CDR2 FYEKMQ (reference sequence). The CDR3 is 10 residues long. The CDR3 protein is CASGERVLNF. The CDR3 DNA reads TGTGCCAGCGGGGAAAGGGTCCTCAATTTT.

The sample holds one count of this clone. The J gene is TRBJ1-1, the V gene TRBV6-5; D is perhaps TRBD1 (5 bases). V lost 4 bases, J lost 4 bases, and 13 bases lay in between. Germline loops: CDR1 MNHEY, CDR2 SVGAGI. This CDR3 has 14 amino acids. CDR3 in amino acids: CASSLTRVSTEAFF. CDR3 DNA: TGTGCCAGCAGTTTAACCAGGGTTAGCACTGAAGCTTTCTTT.